The rows below give T cell receptor beta chains drawn from one sample of a study of T-cell reconstitution after alpha-beta-depleted transplantation in children. TCRdb fed the PCR reads into MiXCR, producing one record per CDR3 protein. The data contain almost 400,000 distinct CDR3 sequences, over 20% of them seen just once; the ten biggest clones take up less than 4.5%. This material consisted of PBMCs from the stem cell graft donor, taken from the stem cell graft. Source of these receptors: a human donor who donated a stem cell graft to a child with acute myeloid leukemia. The CDR3 runs from the conserved cysteine through the conserved F or W. Fields, in order: clone size, J gene, D gene, V gene, CDR3 DNA, CDR3 protein. The D gene is left open where the match is weak. Clone size appears in some rows only: once, few, many, or a class for an expanded clone.

abundance: -
j_gene: TRBJ2-1
d_gene: -
v_gene: TRBV2
CDR3nt: TGTGCCAGCAGTGTTACTGGCGGTTACAATGAGCAGTTCTTC
CDR3aa: CASSVTGGYNEQFF

abundance: -
j_gene: TRBJ2-1
d_gene: -
v_gene: TRBV11-2
CDR3nt: TGTGCCAGCAGCTTAGTGTCCTCCATTGTCAACAATGAGCAGTTCTTC
CDR3aa: CASSLVSSIVNNEQFF

abundance: -
j_gene: TRBJ2-1
d_gene: TRBD2
v_gene: TRBV12-3/TRBV12-4
CDR3nt: TGTGCCAGCAACCCGGGACTAGCGGGGGTAAGCTCCTACAATGAGCAGTTCTTC
CDR3aa: CASNPGLAGVSSYNEQFF

abundance: many
j_gene: TRBJ1-1
d_gene: -
v_gene: TRBV20-1
CDR3nt: TGCAGTGCTAGAGAAAGGGACACTGAAGCTTTCTTT
CDR3aa: CSARERDTEAFF

abundance: -
j_gene: TRBJ2-7
d_gene: -
v_gene: TRBV19
CDR3nt: TGTGCCAGTAGGGCTGTAGGGGCAGGGGACTACGAGCAGTACTTC
CDR3aa: CASRAVGAGDYEQYF

abundance: few
j_gene: TRBJ2-1
d_gene: -
v_gene: TRBV25-1
CDR3nt: TGTGCCAGCAGTGATTTGGGCGGCAGCTCCTACAATGAGCAGTTCTTC
CDR3aa: CASSDLGGSSYNEQFF

abundance: many
j_gene: TRBJ2-7
d_gene: -
v_gene: TRBV20-1
CDR3nt: TGCAGTGCTAGAGATGAGCTAGGGGACTCCTACGAGCAGTACTTC
CDR3aa: CSARDELGDSYEQYF

abundance: few
j_gene: TRBJ1-6
d_gene: -
v_gene: TRBV5-5
CDR3nt: TGTGCCAGCAGCCCCTCATCCGATTCACCCCTCCACTTT
CDR3aa: CASSPSSDSPLHF

abundance: few
j_gene: TRBJ2-2
d_gene: TRBD2
v_gene: TRBV11-2
CDR3nt: TGTGCCAGCAGCTTATGGACTAGCGCCCCCAACACCGGGGAGCTGTTTTTT
CDR3aa: CASSLWTSAPNTGELFF

abundance: -
j_gene: TRBJ1-5
d_gene: TRBD1
v_gene: TRBV20-1
CDR3nt: TGCAGTTTTGAAGGGACAGGGACAGGTTATAGCAATCAGCCCCAGCATTTT
CDR3aa: CSFEGTGTGYSNQPQHF

abundance: few
j_gene: TRBJ2-2
d_gene: -
v_gene: TRBV4-1
CDR3nt: TGCGCCAGCAGTCCCAGGGGCCAAAACACCGGGGAGCTGTTTTTT
CDR3aa: CASSPRGQNTGELFF

abundance: -
j_gene: TRBJ1-1
d_gene: TRBD1
v_gene: TRBV10-3
CDR3nt: TGTGCCATCTCGGACAGGGTAGACACTGAAGCTTTCTTT
CDR3aa: CAISDRVDTEAFF

abundance: -
j_gene: TRBJ2-5
d_gene: TRBD1
v_gene: TRBV5-1
CDR3nt: TGCGCCAGCAGCACGACAGGGGGCGAAAAGACCCAGTACTTC
CDR3aa: CASSTTGGEKTQYF

abundance: few
j_gene: TRBJ1-1
d_gene: -
v_gene: TRBV12-3/TRBV12-4
CDR3nt: TGTGCCAGCAGTCCAACCAGACGGAACACTGAAGCTTTCTTT
CDR3aa: CASSPTRRNTEAFF

abundance: many
j_gene: TRBJ2-7
d_gene: TRBD2
v_gene: TRBV20-1
CDR3nt: TGCAGTGCTAGAGATCACGGAGCGGGAGGGGACTACGAGCAGTACTTC
CDR3aa: CSARDHGAGGDYEQYF

abundance: -
j_gene: TRBJ2-6
d_gene: -
v_gene: TRBV28
CDR3nt: TGTGCCACCTCTGGGGCCAACGTCCTGACTTTC
CDR3aa: CATSGANVLTF